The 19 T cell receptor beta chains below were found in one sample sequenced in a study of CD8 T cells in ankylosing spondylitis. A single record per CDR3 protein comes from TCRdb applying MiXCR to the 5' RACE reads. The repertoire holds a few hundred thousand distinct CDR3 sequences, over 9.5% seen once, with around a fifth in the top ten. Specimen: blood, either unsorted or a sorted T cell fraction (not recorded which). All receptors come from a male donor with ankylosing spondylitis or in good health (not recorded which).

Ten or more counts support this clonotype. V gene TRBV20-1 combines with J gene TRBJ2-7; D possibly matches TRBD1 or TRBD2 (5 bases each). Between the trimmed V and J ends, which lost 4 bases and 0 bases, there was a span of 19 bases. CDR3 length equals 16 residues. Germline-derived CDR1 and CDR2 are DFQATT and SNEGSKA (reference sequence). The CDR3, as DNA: TGCAGTGCTAACCAACGGGAAGGGGCCCCCTCCTACGAGCAGTACTTC. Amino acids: CSANQREGAPSYEQYF.

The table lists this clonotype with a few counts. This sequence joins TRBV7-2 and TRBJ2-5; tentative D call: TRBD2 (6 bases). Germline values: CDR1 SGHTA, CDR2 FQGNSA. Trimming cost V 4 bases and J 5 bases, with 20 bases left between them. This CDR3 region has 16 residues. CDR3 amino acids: CASSSGLAGGSETQYF. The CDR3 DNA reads TGTGCCAGCAGCTCCGGGCTAGCCGGGGGTTCGGAGACCCAGTACTTC. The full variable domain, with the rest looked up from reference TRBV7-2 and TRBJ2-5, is GAGVSQSPSNKVTEKGKDVELRCDPISGHTALYWYRQSLGQGLEFLIYFQGNSAPDKSGLPSDRFSAERTGGSVSTLTIQRTQQEDSAVYLCASSSGLAGGSETQYFGPGTRLLVL.

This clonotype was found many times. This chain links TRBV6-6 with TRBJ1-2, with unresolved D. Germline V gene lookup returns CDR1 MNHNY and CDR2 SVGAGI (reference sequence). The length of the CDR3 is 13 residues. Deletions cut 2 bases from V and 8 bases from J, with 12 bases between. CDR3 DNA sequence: TGTGCCAGCAGTTACGGGCAATCCGACGGCTACACCTTC. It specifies CASSYGQSDGYTF.

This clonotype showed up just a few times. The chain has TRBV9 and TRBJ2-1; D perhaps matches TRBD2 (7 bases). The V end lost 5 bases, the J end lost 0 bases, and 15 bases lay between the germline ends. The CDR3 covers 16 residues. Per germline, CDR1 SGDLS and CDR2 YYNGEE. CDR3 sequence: CASSVGGASSYNEQFF. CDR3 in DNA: TGTGCCAGCAGTGTTGGGGGGGCGAGCTCCTACAATGAGCAGTTCTTC.

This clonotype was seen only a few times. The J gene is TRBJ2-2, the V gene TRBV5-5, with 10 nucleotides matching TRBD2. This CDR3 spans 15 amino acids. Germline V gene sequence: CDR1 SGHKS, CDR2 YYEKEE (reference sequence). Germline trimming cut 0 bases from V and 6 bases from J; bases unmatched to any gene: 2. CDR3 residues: CASSLESGGAGELFF. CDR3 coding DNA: TGTGCCAGCAGCTTGGAGAGCGGGGGGGCCGGGGAGCTGTTTTTT.

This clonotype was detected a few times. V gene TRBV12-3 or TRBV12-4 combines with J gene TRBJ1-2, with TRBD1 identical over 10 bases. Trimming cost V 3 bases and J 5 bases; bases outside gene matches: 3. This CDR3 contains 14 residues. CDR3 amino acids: CASSFGTGVYGYTF. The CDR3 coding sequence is TGTGCCAGCAGTTTTGGGACAGGGGTTTATGGCTACACCTTC.

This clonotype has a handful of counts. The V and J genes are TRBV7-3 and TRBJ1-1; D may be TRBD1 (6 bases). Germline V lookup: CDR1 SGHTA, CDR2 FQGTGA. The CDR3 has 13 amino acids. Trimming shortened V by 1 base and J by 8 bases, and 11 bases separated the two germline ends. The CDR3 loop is CASSLRRGAEAFF. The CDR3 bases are TGTGCCAGCAGCTTAAGACGGGGGGCGGAAGCTTTCTTT.

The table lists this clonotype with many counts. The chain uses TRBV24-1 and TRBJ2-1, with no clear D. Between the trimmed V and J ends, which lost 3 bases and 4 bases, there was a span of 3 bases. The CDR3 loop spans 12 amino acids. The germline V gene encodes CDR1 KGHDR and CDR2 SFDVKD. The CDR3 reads CATSDLYNEQFF. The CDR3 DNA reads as TGTGCCACCAGTGATCTGTACAATGAGCAGTTCTTC.

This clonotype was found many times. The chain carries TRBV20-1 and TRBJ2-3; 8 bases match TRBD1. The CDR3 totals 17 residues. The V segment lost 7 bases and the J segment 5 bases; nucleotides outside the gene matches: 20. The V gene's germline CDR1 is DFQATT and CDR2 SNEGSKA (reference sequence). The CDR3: CSVRRTTGGSGQDTQYF. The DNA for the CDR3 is TGCAGTGTACGAAGGACTACAGGGGGGTCAGGGCAAGATACGCAGTATTTT.

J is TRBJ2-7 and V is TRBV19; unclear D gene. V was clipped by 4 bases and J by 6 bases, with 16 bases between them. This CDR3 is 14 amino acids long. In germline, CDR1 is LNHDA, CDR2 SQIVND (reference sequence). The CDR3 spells CASSTSLGVGEQYF. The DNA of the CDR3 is TGTGCCAGTAGTACCTCCCTTGGGGTCGGCGAGCAGTACTTC.

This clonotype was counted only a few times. This CDR3 is CASSSAPGGTGELFF. CDR3 bases: TGTGCCAGCAGCTCAGCACCAGGAGGAACCGGGGAGCTGTTTTTT. The genes are TRBV7-2 and TRBJ2-2; D may be TRBD2 (5 bases). The CDR3 is 15 residues long. V lost 4 bases to trimming and J lost 5 bases, with 14 bases between them. Per the germline V gene, CDR1 is SGHTA and CDR2 is FQGNSA.

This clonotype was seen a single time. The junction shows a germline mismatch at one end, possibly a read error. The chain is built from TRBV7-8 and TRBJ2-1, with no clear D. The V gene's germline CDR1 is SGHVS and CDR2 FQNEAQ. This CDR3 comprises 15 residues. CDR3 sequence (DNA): TGTGCCAGCAGCTTAACCTGGCGAGTTGGGGTTCAACAGCTCTTC. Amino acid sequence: CASSLTWRVGVQQLF.

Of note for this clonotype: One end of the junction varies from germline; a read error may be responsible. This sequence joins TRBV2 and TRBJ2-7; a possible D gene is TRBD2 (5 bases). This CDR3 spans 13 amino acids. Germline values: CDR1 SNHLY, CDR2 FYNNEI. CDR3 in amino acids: CTSSGLISYEQYF. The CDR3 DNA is TGTACCAGCAGCGGCCTGATTTCCTACGAGCAGTACTTC. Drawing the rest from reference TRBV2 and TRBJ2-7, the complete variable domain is EPEVTQTPSHQVTQMGQEVILRCVPISNHLYFYWYRQILGQKVEFLVSFYNNEISEKSEIFDDQFSVERPDGSNFTLKIRSTKLEDSAMYFCTSSGLISYEQYFGPGTRLTVT.

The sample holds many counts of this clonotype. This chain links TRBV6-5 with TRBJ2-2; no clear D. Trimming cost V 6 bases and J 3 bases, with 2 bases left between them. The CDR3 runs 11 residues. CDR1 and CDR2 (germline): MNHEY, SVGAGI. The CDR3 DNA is TGTGCCAGCAGGGACACCGGGGAGCTGTTTTTT. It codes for CASRDTGELFF.

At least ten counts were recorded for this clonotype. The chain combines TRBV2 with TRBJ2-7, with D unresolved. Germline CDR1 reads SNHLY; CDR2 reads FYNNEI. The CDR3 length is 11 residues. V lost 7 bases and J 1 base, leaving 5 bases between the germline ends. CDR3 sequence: CASTPSYEQYF. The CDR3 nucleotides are TGTGCCAGCACCCCTTCCTACGAGCAGTACTTC.

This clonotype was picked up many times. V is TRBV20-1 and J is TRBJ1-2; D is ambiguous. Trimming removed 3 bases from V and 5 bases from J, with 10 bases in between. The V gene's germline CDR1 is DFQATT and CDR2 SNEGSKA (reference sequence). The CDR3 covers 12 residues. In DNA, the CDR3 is TGCAGTGCTAGGGGAGAGGGATATGGCTACACCTTC. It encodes CSARGEGYGYTF.

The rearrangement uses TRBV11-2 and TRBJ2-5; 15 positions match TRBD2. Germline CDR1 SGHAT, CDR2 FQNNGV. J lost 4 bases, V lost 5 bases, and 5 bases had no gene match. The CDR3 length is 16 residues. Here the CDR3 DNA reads TGTGCCAGCAGCACCCGGACTAGCGGGGGGGCAGAGACCCAGTACTTC. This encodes CASSTRTSGGAETQYF.

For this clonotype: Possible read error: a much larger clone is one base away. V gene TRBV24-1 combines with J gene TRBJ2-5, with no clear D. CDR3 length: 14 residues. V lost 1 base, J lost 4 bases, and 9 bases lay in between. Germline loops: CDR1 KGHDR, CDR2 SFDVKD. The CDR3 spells CATSDLRSVETQYF. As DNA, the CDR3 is TGTGCCACCAGTGATTTAAGGAGCGTAGAGACCCAGTACTTC.

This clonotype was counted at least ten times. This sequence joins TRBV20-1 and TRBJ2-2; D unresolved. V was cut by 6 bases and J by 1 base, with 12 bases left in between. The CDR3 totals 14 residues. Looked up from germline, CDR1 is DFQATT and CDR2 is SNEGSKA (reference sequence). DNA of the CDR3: TGCAGTGCCAGCCCGCGCAGGAACACCGGGGAGCTGTTTTTT. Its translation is CSASPRRNTGELFF.